The clone carrying this T cell receptor beta chain has a handful of counts. Its target is not known. The gene names here belong to mouse. The read ends 4 residues before the CDR3 terminus; that terminus is restored from the germline J gene. Other DNA sequences in the sample encode the same CDR3. The V end lost 4 bases, the J end lost 0 bases, and 11 bases lay between the germline ends. Germline CDR1 and CDR2: LGHNA and YNLKQL (reference sequence). CDR3 size: 15 residues. This specimen belongs to a study of CD8+ T cells in alopecia areata. Turning to the study itself: The authors grafted skin from approximately 6-12-month-old C3H/HeJ donors with spontaneous alopecia onto roughly 6-10-week-old female C3H/HeJ mice. Study results and limitations: Besides other cells, scalp samples also yield sequences of resident alphabeta T cells from normal skin. Among patients, TCR sharing was less clear than in mice, a difference possibly due in part to HLA diversity in the patient population. Relative to normal scalp, lesional scalp, especially alopecia totalis/universalis, showed higher clonality.

Extracted RNA was reverse transcribed, and the resulting cDNA served as sequencing template. This table comes from immunoSEQ multiplex PCR, and its TCRdb copy is limited to in-frame clones, with some not included. This sample has about 300,000 clones, each found more than once. Combined cutaneous lymph node cells underwent sorting by CD4, CD8alpha, NKG2D, NKG2ACE and additional markers. This clonotype originated in a C3H/HeJ mouse with alopecia areata. Mice of this strain are of MHC haplotype H2-k. Sequenced: CD4+ T cells sorted from a lymph node. This rearrangement joins TRBV5 to TRBJ2-4; a possible D gene is TRBD2 (6 bases). The CDR3 is CASSPPTGSQNTLYF. The sequenced CDR3 bases are TGTGCCAGCAGCCCCCCGACTGGTAGTCAAAAC.